A single TCR beta chain is shown here with its context. What antigen it recognizes has not been identified. Base qualities were left out, and no much larger clone turns up one base away. V sheds 1 base and J sheds 6 bases, leaving 16 bases between their ends. The CDR3 spans 15 residues, from the cysteine through the phenylalanine. The retained sequence is limited to the CDR3, 45 bases, with the frame set at the first base. The germline V gene yields SGHDN for CDR1 and FVKESK for CDR2. The library was produced with RT-PCR. Sequencing took place on an Illumina HiSeq 2500. The public reads were reanalyzed by TCRdb: fastp trimming at Q25, MiXCR alignment, in-frame beta chains only. Each CDR3 protein appears once, grouped with its most common genes and DNA. The sample table lists about 800,000 distinct CDR3 sequences, around 20% of them with a count of one. The ten largest account for 10% of the sample. This specimen belongs to a study of response to subunit inactivated influenza vaccine (dated 2018 in TCRdb). About the investigation overall: The study used deep quantitative T cell receptor repertoire profiling to track responses to a trivalent subunit inactivated influenza vaccine.

Broad study findings and their caveats: According to the authors, only a limited number of new T cells may be recruited by each seasonal influenza vaccination.

The sequence derives from a man aged 50 to 60 who received an inactivated influenza vaccine. Donor details come from another sample of the same person, matched by shared clones. The chain employs TRBV14 and TRBJ2-7; TRBD1 is perhaps the D gene, given 6 matching bases. The sample consisted of PBMCs from blood, taken more than 4 days after vaccination. The nucleotide sequence reads as follows: TGTGCCAGCAGCCAAGGAGAGGGGGAGTTTCCCGAGCAGTACTTC. This translates into CASSQGEGEFPEQYF.